A single T cell receptor beta chain is shown here with its context. Its antigen is not known. This sample was included in a study of beta chain features in type 1 diabetes. General study results and limits: Shorter TCRB CDR3s, moderately but significantly so, were found in Type 1 diabetes patients in all four CD4+ subsets. VDJ junctions sequenced from type 1 diabetes patients showed fewer insertions and more deletions. Still unanswered here is whether HLA type influences TCRB rearrangement.

TCRB transcripts that were expressed got sequenced, as all of the isolated RNA had been reverse transcribed. Method: immunoSEQ multiplex PCR; TCRdb's copy keeps in-frame clones and lacks some. The data contain 120,000 to 150,000 clones, less than 15% of them singletons. Per germline, CDR1 KGHSH and CDR2 LQKENI. The CDR3 spans 14 residues. V lost 3 bases to trimming and J lost 6 bases, with 14 bases between them. One heparinised blood draw, averaging roughly 110 mL, came from each donor. CD45RO/CCR7/CD25/CD127/CD95/CD27 sorting isolated CD4+ naive, central memory, regulatory and stem cell-like memory cells.

Sequencing was performed on central memory CD4+ T cells from blood. The receptor comes from a young man with type 1 diabetes. The V call is TRBV18, the J call TRBJ1-2; maybe TRBD1 (5 bases). The CDR3 is CASSPQTVQNGYTF. The CDR3 DNA reads TGTGCCAGCTCACCGCAGACAGTTCAGAATGGCTACACCTTC.